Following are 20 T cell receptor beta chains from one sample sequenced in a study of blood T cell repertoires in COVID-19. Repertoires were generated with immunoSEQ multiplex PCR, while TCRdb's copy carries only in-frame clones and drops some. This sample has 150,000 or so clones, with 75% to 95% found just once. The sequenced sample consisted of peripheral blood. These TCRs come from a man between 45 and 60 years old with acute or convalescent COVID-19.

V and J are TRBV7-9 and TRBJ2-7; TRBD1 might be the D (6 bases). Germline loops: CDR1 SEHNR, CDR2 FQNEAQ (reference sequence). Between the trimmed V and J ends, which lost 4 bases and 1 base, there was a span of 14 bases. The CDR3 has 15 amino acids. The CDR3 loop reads CASSSRDTSSYEQYF. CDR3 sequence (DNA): TGTGCCAGCAGCTCTCGGGACACATCTTCCTACGAGCAGTACTTC.

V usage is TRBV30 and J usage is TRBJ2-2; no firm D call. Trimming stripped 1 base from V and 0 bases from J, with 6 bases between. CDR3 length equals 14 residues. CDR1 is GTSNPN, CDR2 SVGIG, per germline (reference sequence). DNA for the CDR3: TGTGCCTGGAGTGGCACTCCGAACACCGGGGAGCTGTTTTTT. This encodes CAWSGTPNTGELFF.

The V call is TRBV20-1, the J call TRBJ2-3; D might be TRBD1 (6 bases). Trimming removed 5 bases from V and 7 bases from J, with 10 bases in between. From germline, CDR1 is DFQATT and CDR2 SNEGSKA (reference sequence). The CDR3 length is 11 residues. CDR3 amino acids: CSALQGYTQYF. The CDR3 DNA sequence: TGCAGTGCTTTACAGGGCTATACGCAGTATTTT.

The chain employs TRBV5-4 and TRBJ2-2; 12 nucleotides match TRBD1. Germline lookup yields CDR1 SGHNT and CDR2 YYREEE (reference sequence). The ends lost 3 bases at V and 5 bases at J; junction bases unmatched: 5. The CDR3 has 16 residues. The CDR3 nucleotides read TGTGCCAGCAGCTCCCGGGACAGGGGGCTTACCGGGGAGCTGTTTTTT. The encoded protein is CASSSRDRGLTGELFF.

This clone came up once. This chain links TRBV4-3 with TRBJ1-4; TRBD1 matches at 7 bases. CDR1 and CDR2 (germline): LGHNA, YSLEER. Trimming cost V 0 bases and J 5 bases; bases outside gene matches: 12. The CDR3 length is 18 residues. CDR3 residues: CASSQDAGRTGRNEKLFF. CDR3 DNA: TGCGCCAGCAGCCAAGATGCGGGCCGGACAGGAAGAAATGAAAAACTGTTTTTT.

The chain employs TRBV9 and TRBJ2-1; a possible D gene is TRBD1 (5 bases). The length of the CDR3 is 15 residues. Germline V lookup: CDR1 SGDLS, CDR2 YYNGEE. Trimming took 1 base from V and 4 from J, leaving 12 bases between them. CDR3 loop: CASSVTGRDYNEQFF. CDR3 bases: TGTGCCAGCAGCGTAACTGGCAGGGATTACAATGAGCAGTTCTTC.

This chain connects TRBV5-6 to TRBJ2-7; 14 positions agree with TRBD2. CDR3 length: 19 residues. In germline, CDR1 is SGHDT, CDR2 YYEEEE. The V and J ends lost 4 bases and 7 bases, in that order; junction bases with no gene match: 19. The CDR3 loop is CASSLGTSGGLGGWREQYV. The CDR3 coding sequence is TGTGCCAGCAGCCTGGGGACTAGCGGGGGTCTTGGCGGTTGGCGGGAGCAGTACGTC.

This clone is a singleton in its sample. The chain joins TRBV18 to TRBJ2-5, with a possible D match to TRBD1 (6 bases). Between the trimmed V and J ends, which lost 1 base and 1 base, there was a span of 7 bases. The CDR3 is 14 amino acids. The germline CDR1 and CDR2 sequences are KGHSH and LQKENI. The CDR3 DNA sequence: TGTGCCAGCTCACCACGGGGGCTCCAAGAGACCCAGTACTTC. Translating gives CASSPRGLQETQYF.

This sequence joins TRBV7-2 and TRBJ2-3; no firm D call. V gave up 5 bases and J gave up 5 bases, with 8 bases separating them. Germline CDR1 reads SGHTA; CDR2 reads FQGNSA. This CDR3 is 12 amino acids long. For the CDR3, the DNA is TGTGCCAGCAGCGTCAGTGGAGATACGCAGTATTTT. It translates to CASSVSGDTQYF.

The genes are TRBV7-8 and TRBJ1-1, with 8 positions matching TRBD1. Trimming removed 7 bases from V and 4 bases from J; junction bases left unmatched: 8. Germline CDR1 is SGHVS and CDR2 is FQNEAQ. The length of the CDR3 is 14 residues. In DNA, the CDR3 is TGTGCCAGCACCAAGGACAGGGAGTCCACTGAAGCTTTCTTT. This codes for CASTKDRESTEAFF.

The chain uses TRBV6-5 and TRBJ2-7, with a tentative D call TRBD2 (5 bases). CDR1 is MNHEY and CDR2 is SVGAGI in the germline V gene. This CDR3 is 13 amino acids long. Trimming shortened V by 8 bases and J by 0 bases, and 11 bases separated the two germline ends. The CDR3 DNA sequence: TGTGCCAGCCCCGGGATAAACTCCTACGAGCAGTACTTC. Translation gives CASPGINSYEQYF.

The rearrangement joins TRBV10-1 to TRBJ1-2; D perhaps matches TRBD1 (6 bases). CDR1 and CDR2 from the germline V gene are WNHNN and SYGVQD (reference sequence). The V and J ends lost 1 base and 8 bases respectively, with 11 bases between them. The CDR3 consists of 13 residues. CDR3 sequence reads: CASSEFRDNGYTF. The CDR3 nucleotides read TGCGCCAGCAGTGAGTTTAGGGACAACGGCTACACCTTC.

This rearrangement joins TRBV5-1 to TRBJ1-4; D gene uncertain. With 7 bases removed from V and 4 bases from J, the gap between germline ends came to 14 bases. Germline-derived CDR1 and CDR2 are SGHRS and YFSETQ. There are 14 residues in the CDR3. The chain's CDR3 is CASSLAPHNEKLFF. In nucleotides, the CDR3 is TGCGCCAGCTCCCTGGCACCTCATAATGAAAAACTGTTTTTT.

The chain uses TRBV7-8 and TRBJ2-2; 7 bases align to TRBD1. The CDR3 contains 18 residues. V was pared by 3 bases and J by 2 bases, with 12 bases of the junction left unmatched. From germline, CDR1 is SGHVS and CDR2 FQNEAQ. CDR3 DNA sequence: TGTGCCAGCAGCTTGAGGGACAGAGCGTTTCTCAACACCGGGGAGCTGTTTTTT. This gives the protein CASSLRDRAFLNTGELFF.

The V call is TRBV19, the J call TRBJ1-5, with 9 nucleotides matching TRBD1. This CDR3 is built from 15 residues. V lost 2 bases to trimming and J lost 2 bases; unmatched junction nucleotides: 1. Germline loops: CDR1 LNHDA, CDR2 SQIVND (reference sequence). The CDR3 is CASSIYRGRNQPQHF. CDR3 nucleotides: TGTGCCAGTAGTATATACAGGGGGCGCAATCAGCCCCAGCATTTT.

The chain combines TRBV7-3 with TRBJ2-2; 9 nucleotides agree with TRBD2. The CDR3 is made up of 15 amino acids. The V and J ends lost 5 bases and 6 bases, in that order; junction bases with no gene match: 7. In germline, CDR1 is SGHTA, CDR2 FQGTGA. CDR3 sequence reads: CASSPTLAGAGELFF. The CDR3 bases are TGTGCCAGCAGCCCCACGTTAGCGGGAGCCGGGGAGCTGTTTTTT.

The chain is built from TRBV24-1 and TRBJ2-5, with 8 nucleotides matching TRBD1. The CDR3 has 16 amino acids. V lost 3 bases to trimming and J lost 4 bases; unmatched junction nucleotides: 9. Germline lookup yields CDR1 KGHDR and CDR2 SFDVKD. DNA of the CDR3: TGTGCCACCAGTGATCAGAGGGACAGGCCGACAGAGACCCAGTACTTC. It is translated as CATSDQRDRPTETQYF.

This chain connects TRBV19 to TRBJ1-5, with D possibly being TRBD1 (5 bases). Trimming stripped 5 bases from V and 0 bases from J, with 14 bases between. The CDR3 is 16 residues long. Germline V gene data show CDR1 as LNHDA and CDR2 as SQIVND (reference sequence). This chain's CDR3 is CASSLNPRVSNQPQHF. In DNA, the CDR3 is TGTGCCAGTAGTCTGAACCCCAGGGTTAGCAATCAGCCCCAGCATTTT.

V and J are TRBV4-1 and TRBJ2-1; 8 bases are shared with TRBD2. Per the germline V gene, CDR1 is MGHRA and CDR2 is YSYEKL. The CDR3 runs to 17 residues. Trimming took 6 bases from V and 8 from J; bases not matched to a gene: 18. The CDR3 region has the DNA TGCGCCAGCAGACCAATGTTTGTCAGCGGGAGTCGAGATGAGCAGTTCTTC. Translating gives CASRPMFVSGSRDEQFF.

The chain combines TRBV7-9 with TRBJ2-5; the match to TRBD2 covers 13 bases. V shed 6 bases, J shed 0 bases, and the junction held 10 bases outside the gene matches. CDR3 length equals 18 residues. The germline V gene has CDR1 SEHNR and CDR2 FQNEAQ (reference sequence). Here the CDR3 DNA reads TGTGCCAGCAGGTTCCCGACTGGGACTAGCGGGGACCAAGAGACCCAGTACTTC. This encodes CASRFPTGTSGDQETQYF.